This paragraph covers one T cell receptor beta chain sequence. This clone is a singleton in its sample. Its antigen is still unknown. Base-call qualities are not available, and no considerably larger clone is one nucleotide away. This record belongs to a study of blood T cell repertoires in COVID-19 (TCRdb year 2020). In terms of the full investigation: Recovered participants in ImmuneRACE Cohort 3 were defined by two consecutive negative NP/OP PCR tests, clearance by a healthcare professional, or resolution of symptoms. Collaborator samples came from the United States, Italy and Spain and covered acute and convalescent phases of COVID-19. The prospective study material was composed of cDNA or gDNA derived from T cells, B-cell-depleted T cells, or PBMCs. Subjects who had been exposed to COVID-19, were actively infected with it, or had recovered from it provided the deeply sampled blood TCRbeta repertoires that made up the dataset. The repertoires were made available in a free public database intended to serve as a resource for research on the immune response to SARS-CoV-2. The samples were drawn from the first 160 participants of the ongoing ImmuneRACE study and from more than 1,000 subjects provided by 6 global collaborators. Sample metadata almost always included a de-identified subject ID, COVID-19 status, age in years and sex. Where available, HLA class I and class II types were obtained from metadata supplied by the sample provider rather than from assay-based typing. Study-wide conclusions, independent of this receptor: How much clinical and demographic metadata was included differed by source and by participant, and the metadata was provided uncurated.

The CDR3 covers 15 residues, taking in both the cysteine and the phenylalanine. The entry retains the CDR3 DNA only, 45 bases that are in frame from base 1. Per the germline V gene, LGHNA is the CDR1 and YSLEER is the CDR2. V drops 0 bases and J drops 3 bases, leaving 11 bases in between. Participants in the prospective study were enrolled through a virtual design, were aged roughly 18 to 100 years, and lived in approximately 25 United States geographic areas. In the prospective study, cohorts were assigned on the basis of participant-reported clinical history obtained from a screening survey and a study questionnaire. In the prospective study, mobile phlebotomists collected whole blood, serum and a nasopharyngeal or oropharyngeal swab from each participant. Prospective study participants could optionally give additional blood draws and questionnaires over a 2-month period. Prospective study blood samples were shipped either frozen or at room temperature before DNA extraction.

The immunoSEQ Assay, a bias-controlled multiplex PCR, was used to amplify TCRbeta CDR3 regions from genomic DNA. The authors' pipeline ran thus. Nucleated cell counts per sample were estimated from amplification of reference gene primers within the assay. To quantify the absolute abundance of each unique TCRbeta CDR3 rearrangement, sequence reads were collapsed and filtered. For each sample, productive Simpson clonality was calculated by taking the square root of Simpson's diversity index across productive rearrangements. TCRdb mirrors the immuneACCESS table, restricted to in-frame sequences. Some clones are absent from its copies; in checked studies, under half trace to an unresolved V gene, and the reason for the others is unknown. The V and J calls and clone size were taken over from that table, and D and trimming were inferred from the DNA. The sample includes roughly 190,000 clones, with about 85% observed a single time. The top ten clones comprise 20% to 25% of the sample.

The chain was built from TRBV4-3 and TRBJ1-2; the D gene is unclear. The sample taken for sequencing was PBMCs or T cells enriched from blood (not recorded which). The clonotype originates from a woman aged 40 to 50 in a cohort exposed to, infected with or recovered from COVID-19 (not recorded which). The DNA reads TGCGCCAGCAGCCAAGAATTCACGGGTGACTATGGCTACACCTTC. This gives the protein CASSQEFTGDYGYTF.